This T cell receptor beta chain came from a study of blood T cell repertoires in COVID-19. This table comes from immunoSEQ multiplex PCR, and its TCRdb copy is limited to in-frame clones, with some not included. The profile shows tens of thousands of clones, approximately 92% of them singletons. From germline, CDR1 is MGHDK and CDR2 SYGVNS. Between the trimmed V and J ends, which lost 1 base and 7 bases, there was a span of 10 bases. CDR3 size: 14 residues. This clone came up a few times. The sample comprised peripheral blood. The genes are TRBV25-1 and TRBJ2-2; D is unresolved. This clonotype originated in a middle-aged man with active COVID-19. CDR3 sequence (DNA): TGTGCCAGCAGTGAATTCAGGTTGGACGGGGAGCTGTTTTTT. This codes for CASSEFRLDGELFF.